The sample holds a few counts of the clone carrying this T cell receptor beta chain. Everyone who donated was a healthy Caucasian. The data are from a study of identical twins. V was pared by 4 bases and J by 3 bases, with 8 bases of the junction left unmatched. CDR1 and CDR2 from the germline V gene are SGHRS and YFSETQ. The CDR3 consists of 15 residues. MiXCR, applied by TCRdb to the 5' RACE reads, yields one record per CDR3 protein. The profile shows around 230,000 distinct CDR3 sequences, 9.4% of them singletons. The sequenced sample consisted of memory (CD45RO+) T cells sorted from blood. The TCR was taken from a woman aged 18 to 35 in good health. The chain employs TRBV5-1 and TRBJ1-1; 8 nucleotides line up with TRBD1. The CDR3 region has the DNA TGCGCCAGCAGCCGCTCGGGACAGGTAGACACTGAAGCTTTCTTT. It yields the protein CASSRSGQVDTEAFF.